These 17 T cell receptor beta chains were sequenced from one sample in a study of CD8 T cell repertoires and HIV-1 epitope variants. This table comes from immunoSEQ multiplex PCR, and its TCRdb copy is limited to in-frame clones, with some not included. In the table there are around 6,000 clones, over 60% of which are singletons. Their antigen targets remain unknown. Sequenced material: cultured CD8+ T cells derived from PBMCs. The source of these receptors is a male donor with HIV.

This clone was recorded a few times. The chain has TRBV28 and TRBJ1-1; perhaps TRBD1 as D (5 bases). This CDR3 has 15 residues. V was clipped by 5 bases and J by 2 bases, with 15 bases between them. Germline V gene data show CDR1 as MDHEN and CDR2 as SYDVKM. CDR3 amino acids: CASSLPLTANTEAFF. CDR3 coding DNA: TGTGCCAGCAGTCTGCCCCTGACAGCTAACACTGAAGCTTTCTTT. Variable domain in full (rest from reference TRBV28 and TRBJ1-1): DVKVTQSSRYLVKRTGEKVFLECVQDMDHENMFWYRQDPGLGLRLIYFSYDVKMKEKGDIPEGYSVSREKKERFSLILESASTNQTSMYLCASSLPLTANTEAFFGQGTRLTVV.

By sample share, this clone is large (0.1 to 1%). The V gene is TRBV6-1, the J gene TRBJ1-2; no firm D call. The germline V gene has CDR1 MNHNS and CDR2 SASEGT. The V and J ends lost 2 bases and 3 bases respectively, with 16 bases between them. This CDR3 is 16 amino acids long. The CDR3 DNA is TGTGCCAGCAGTGAACTTCCACAAGACCTAGACTATGGCTACACCTTC. It yields the protein CASSELPQDLDYGYTF.

This rearrangement joins TRBV28 to TRBJ1-1; no reliable D call. The CDR3 length is 13 residues. V lost 3 bases to trimming and J lost 1 base, with 6 bases between them. Looked up from germline, CDR1 is MDHEN and CDR2 is SYDVKM. The CDR3 region has the DNA TGTGCCAGCAGTTTTTCCGGGAACACTGAAGCTTTCTTT. This codes for CASSFSGNTEAFF.

This clone was observed a handful of times. V is TRBV5-6 and J is TRBJ2-2; maybe TRBD1 (6 bases). V was trimmed by 3 bases and J by 6 bases, leaving 18 bases between them. The germline CDR1 and CDR2 sequences are SGHDT and YYEEEE. This CDR3 comprises 16 residues. The DNA for the CDR3 is TGTGCCAGCAGCTCTGGGCAGGGGATCTTTCCCGGGGAGCTGTTTTTT. Translation gives CASSSGQGIFPGELFF.

The chain has TRBV5-1 and TRBJ1-1; D unresolved. This CDR3 contains 14 residues. V dropped 0 bases and J dropped 5 bases, with 11 bases sitting between them. From germline, CDR1 is SGHRS and CDR2 YFSETQ. The chain's CDR3 is CASSLASMGTEAFF. In DNA form, the CDR3 reads TGCGCCAGCAGCTTGGCGTCGATGGGAACTGAAGCTTTCTTT.

The chain joins TRBV27 to TRBJ2-1, with TRBD2 matching over 7 bases. Germline V gene data show CDR1 as MNHEY and CDR2 as SMNVEV (reference sequence). The CDR3 covers 14 residues. The junction had 5 bases not matched to a gene; V was cut back by 3 bases and J by 6 bases. CDR3 protein: CASSFSGRGNEQFF. In DNA form, the CDR3 reads TGTGCCAGCAGTTTCTCAGGGAGGGGCAATGAGCAGTTCTTC.

As to this clone: One junction end does not reproduce the germline sequence, and a read error may be involved. This chain's CDR3 is CASSLSGGGAGQPQHF. CDR3 nucleotide sequence: TGTGCCAGCAGTCTATCGGGGGGGGGCGCGGGTCAGCCCCAGCATTTT. The rearrangement links TRBV27 to TRBJ1-5, with D maybe TRBD1 (6 bases). The CDR3 extends over 16 amino acids. Per the germline V gene, CDR1 is MNHEY and CDR2 is SMNVEV (reference sequence).

The sample holds one count of this clone. The rearrangement uses TRBV19 and TRBJ1-5; tentative D call: TRBD1 (6 bases). CDR1 is LNHDA, CDR2 SQIVND, per germline (reference sequence). This CDR3 comprises 16 residues. The V gene lost 4 bases and the J gene lost 5 bases, with 18 bases spanning the gap. CDR3 in amino acids: CASSRTAISVYQPQHF. DNA of the CDR3: TGTGCCAGTAGTAGGACAGCTATTAGCGTCTATCAGCCCCAGCATTTT.

The rearrangement links TRBV7-2 to TRBJ2-7, with TRBD2 identical over 8 bases. The V segment lost 2 bases and the J segment 5 bases; nucleotides outside the gene matches: 8. This CDR3 comprises 15 residues. Germline CDR1 and CDR2: SGHTA and FQGNSA. The CDR3 bases are TGTGCCAGCAGCTTAATAAGCGGGAGTTCTCACGAGCAGTACTTC. Amino acid sequence: CASSLISGSSHEQYF.

The chain uses TRBV6-5 and TRBJ2-7; D might be TRBD1 (5 bases). Trimming removed 5 bases at V and 3 bases at J, with 11 bases between. The length of the CDR3 is 13 residues. CDR1 is MNHEY and CDR2 is SVGAGI in the germline V gene. DNA of the CDR3: TGTGCCAGCAGTCCGAGACAGAGCTACGAGCAGTACTTC. This translates into CASSPRQSYEQYF.

The chain has TRBV28 and TRBJ1-6, with 10 bases fitting TRBD1. The CDR3 length is 14 residues. The germline V gene encodes CDR1 MDHEN and CDR2 SYDVKM. Trimming at V came to 8 bases and at J to 11 bases, leaving 9 bases not matched to a gene. The CDR3: CASHRTGGRTPLHF. The CDR3 DNA reads TGTGCCAGCCATCGGACAGGGGGACGGACACCCCTCCACTTT.

This chain links TRBV13 with TRBJ1-2; 8 bases are shared with TRBD1. Trimming removed 4 bases from V and 4 bases from J; junction bases left unmatched: 8. The CDR3 sequence is 15 residues long. Germline V gene lookup returns CDR1 PRHDT and CDR2 FYEKMQ (reference sequence). CDR3 sequence (DNA): TGTGCCAGCAGCTCGCAGGAGGACAGGGTCTATGGCTACACCTTC. It codes for CASSSQEDRVYGYTF.

This clone has more than one count but fewer than ten. This chain links TRBV15 with TRBJ1-6; TRBD1 matches 7 bases. The CDR3 covers 15 residues. V was clipped by 1 base and J by 9 bases; unmatched bases: 6. The germline gives CDR1 LNHNV, CDR2 YYDKDF (reference sequence). The CDR3 loop reads CATSRGQTGVSPLHF. For the CDR3, the DNA is TGTGCCACCAGCAGAGGTCAAACAGGGGTTTCACCCCTCCACTTT.

The J gene is TRBJ2-5, the V gene TRBV6-5; D is perhaps TRBD1 (6 bases). The J call may be incorrect, as the DNA end agrees better with TRBJ2-7. This CDR3 is built from 15 residues. CDR1 and CDR2 from the germline V gene are MNHEY and SVGAGI. In DNA, the CDR3 is TGTGCCAGCAGTTACTCGGGACACAATCCCTACGAGCAGTACTTC. It yields the protein CASSYSGHNPYEQYF.

The gene calls are TRBV6-6 and TRBJ2-7; no firm D call. The CDR3 is made up of 13 amino acids. Trimming shortened V by 2 bases and J by 3 bases, and 8 bases separated the two germline ends. Germline CDR1 reads MNHNY; CDR2 reads SVGAGI (reference sequence). CDR3 region: CASSYNGIYEQYF. CDR3 bases: TGTGCCAGCAGTTACAACGGCATCTACGAGCAGTACTTC.

The genes are TRBV7-2 and TRBJ2-1, with 9 positions matching TRBD2. The CDR3 is 16 amino acids. Germline V gene lookup returns CDR1 SGHTA and CDR2 FQGNSA. Losses at the gene ends were 1 base for V and 3 bases for J; bases not matched to a gene: 4. The CDR3 spells CASSLDGSGSYNEQFF. CDR3 coding DNA: TGTGCCAGCAGCTTAGATGGTAGCGGGAGCTACAATGAGCAGTTCTTC. Based on the CDR3 plus reference TRBV7-2 and TRBJ2-1, the full variable domain is GAGVSQSPSNKVTEKGKDVELRCDPISGHTALYWYRQSLGQGLEFLIYFQGNSAPDKSGLPSDRFSAERTGGSVSTLTIQRTQQEDSAVYLCASSLDGSGSYNEQFFGPGTRLTVL.

The chain joins TRBV11-1 to TRBJ1-2; TRBD1 might be the D (6 bases). Germline CDR1 SGHAT, CDR2 FQDESV (reference sequence). V was pared by 5 bases and J by 0 bases, with 7 bases between. The CDR3 spans 13 residues. CDR3 DNA sequence: TGTGCCAGCAGCCGACAGGCTAACTATGGCTACACCTTC. Amino acids: CASSRQANYGYTF.